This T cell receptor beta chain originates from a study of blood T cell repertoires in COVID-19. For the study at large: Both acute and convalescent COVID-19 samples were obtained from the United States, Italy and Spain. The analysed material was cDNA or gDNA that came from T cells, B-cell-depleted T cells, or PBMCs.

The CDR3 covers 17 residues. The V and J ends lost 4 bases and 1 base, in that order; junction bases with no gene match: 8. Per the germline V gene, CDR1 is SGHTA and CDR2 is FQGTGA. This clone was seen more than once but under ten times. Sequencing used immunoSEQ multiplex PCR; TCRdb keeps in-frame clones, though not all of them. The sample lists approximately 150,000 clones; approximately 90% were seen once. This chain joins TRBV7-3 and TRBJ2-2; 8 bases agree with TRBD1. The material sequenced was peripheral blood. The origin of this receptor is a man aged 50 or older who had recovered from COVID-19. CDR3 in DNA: TGTGCCAGCAGCTACAGATCCGGGACAGGGAACACCGGGGAGCTGTTTTTT. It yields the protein CASSYRSGTGNTGELFF. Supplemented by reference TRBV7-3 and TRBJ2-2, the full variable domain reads GAGVSQTPSNKVTEKGKYVELRCDPISGHTALYWYRQSLGQGPEFLIYFQGTGAADDSGLPNDRFFAVRPEGSVSTLKIQRTERGDSAVYLCASSYRSGTGNTGELFFGEGSRLTVL.